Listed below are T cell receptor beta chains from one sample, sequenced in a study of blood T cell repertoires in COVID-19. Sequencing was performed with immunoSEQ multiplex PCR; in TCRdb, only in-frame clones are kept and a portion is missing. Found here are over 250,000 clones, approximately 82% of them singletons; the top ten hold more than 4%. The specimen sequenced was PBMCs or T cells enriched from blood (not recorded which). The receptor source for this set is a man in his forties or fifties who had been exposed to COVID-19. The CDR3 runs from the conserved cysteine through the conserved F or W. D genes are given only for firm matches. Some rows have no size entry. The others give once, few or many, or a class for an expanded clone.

CDR3nt: TGTGCCAGCAGTTCCCCTACCAGGGATGAGCAGTTCTTC
CDR3aa: CASSSPTRDEQFF
d_gene: NA
j_gene: TRBJ2-1
v_gene: TRBV12-3/TRBV12-4
abundance: NA

CDR3nt: TGTGCCAGCAGCTTTATGGTCGGGTTCTCCTACGAGCAGTACTTC
CDR3aa: CASSFMVGFSYEQYF
d_gene: NA
j_gene: TRBJ2-7
v_gene: TRBV5-4
abundance: NA

CDR3nt: TGTGCCAGCAGCTTAGGAGGGATTTTTAGCGCTTTCTTT
CDR3aa: CASSLGGIFSAFF
d_gene: NA
j_gene: TRBJ1-1
v_gene: TRBV7-9
abundance: NA

CDR3nt: TGTGCCAGCAGCCCGGGACAGGGGTCAAGTGGCTACACCTTC
CDR3aa: CASSPGQGSSGYTF
d_gene: TRBD1
j_gene: TRBJ1-2
v_gene: TRBV7-3
abundance: NA

CDR3nt: TGTGCCAGTAGTAGTCACCCAGGGTCCGGAAACACCATATATTTT
CDR3aa: CASSSHPGSGNTIYF
d_gene: NA
j_gene: TRBJ1-3
v_gene: TRBV19
abundance: few

CDR3nt: TGCGCCAGCAGTGTGGGGCCTGGAAACACCATATATTTT
CDR3aa: CASSVGPGNTIYF
d_gene: NA
j_gene: TRBJ1-3
v_gene: TRBV10-2
abundance: NA

CDR3nt: TGTGCCAGCAGCTCACAGGTTTATGGCTACACCTTC
CDR3aa: CASSSQVYGYTF
d_gene: NA
j_gene: TRBJ1-2
v_gene: TRBV9
abundance: NA

CDR3nt: TGTGCCAGCAGCCACCCTAGCGATGGGGGGGCCAGGGACACCGGGGAGCTGTTTTTT
CDR3aa: CASSHPSDGGARDTGELFF
d_gene: NA
j_gene: TRBJ2-2
v_gene: TRBV11-2
abundance: NA

CDR3nt: TGTGCCAGCAGCCCGGGACTAGCGGACCCGGCGGTGTTCTTC
CDR3aa: CASSPGLADPAVFF
d_gene: TRBD2
j_gene: TRBJ2-1
v_gene: TRBV3-1/TRBV3-2
abundance: once

CDR3nt: TGCAGCGTTAGTTCAGGGGGAAGCACAGATACGCAGTATTTT
CDR3aa: CSVSSGGSTDTQYF
d_gene: TRBD1
j_gene: TRBJ2-3
v_gene: TRBV29-1
abundance: NA

CDR3nt: TGTGCCAGCAGCTTACAGGGGATCGGTGAGACCCAGTACTTC
CDR3aa: CASSLQGIGETQYF
d_gene: NA
j_gene: TRBJ2-5
v_gene: TRBV7-8
abundance: NA

CDR3nt: TGTGCCAGCACCGCGGCGGGGAACTATGGCTACACCTTC
CDR3aa: CASTAAGNYGYTF
d_gene: NA
j_gene: TRBJ1-2
v_gene: TRBV14
abundance: NA

CDR3nt: TGTGCCAGCAGCAGCAGGGTTGGCTACACCTTC
CDR3aa: CASSSRVGYTF
d_gene: NA
j_gene: TRBJ1-2
v_gene: TRBV21-1
abundance: NA

CDR3nt: TGTGCCAGCAGCCAAGTCGTCCAGGGTCACTATGGCTACACCTTC
CDR3aa: CASSQVVQGHYGYTF
d_gene: NA
j_gene: TRBJ1-2
v_gene: TRBV4-2
abundance: NA

CDR3nt: TGTGCCAGCGTCGGGAGGGTCGGCCAGCCCCAGCATTTT
CDR3aa: CASVGRVGQPQHF
d_gene: NA
j_gene: TRBJ1-5
v_gene: TRBV7-8
abundance: NA

CDR3nt: TGCGCCAGCAGCCCCGGACAGGTGGACGGGGCCCTCCACTTT
CDR3aa: CASSPGQVDGALHF
d_gene: TRBD1
j_gene: TRBJ1-6
v_gene: TRBV5-1
abundance: once

CDR3nt: TGTGGTTACGGGACACCTAACACCGGGGAGCTGTTTTTT
CDR3aa: CGYGTPNTGELFF
d_gene: NA
j_gene: TRBJ2-2
v_gene: TRBV6-5
abundance: NA

CDR3nt: TGCAGCGCGGCAAGACAGGGAGACACTGAAGCTTTCTTT
CDR3aa: CSAARQGDTEAFF
d_gene: TRBD1
j_gene: TRBJ1-1
v_gene: TRBV29-1
abundance: NA

CDR3nt: TGTGCCAGCAGCTTAGCGCCTAACAGTGTTGAAAAACTGTTTTTT
CDR3aa: CASSLAPNSVEKLFF
d_gene: NA
j_gene: TRBJ1-4
v_gene: TRBV7-8
abundance: NA

CDR3nt: TGTGCCAGCAGCTTAGGGTTCGGAGCGGGAGTGGACGAGCAGTACTTC
CDR3aa: CASSLGFGAGVDEQYF
d_gene: TRBD2
j_gene: TRBJ2-7
v_gene: TRBV7-2
abundance: NA

CDR3nt: TGTGCCAGCAGCTCAACTAGCATGGAGACCCAGTACTTC
CDR3aa: CASSSTSMETQYF
d_gene: NA
j_gene: TRBJ2-5
v_gene: TRBV7-9
abundance: NA

CDR3nt: TGCGCCAGCAGCCCGTGGGGGGGAACCTACAATGAGCAGTTCTTC
CDR3aa: CASSPWGGTYNEQFF
d_gene: TRBD2
j_gene: TRBJ2-1
v_gene: TRBV4-1
abundance: NA

CDR3nt: TGTGCCAGCAGTCGACAAACTCGGCCTCAGGGGCAGTTCTTC
CDR3aa: CASSRQTRPQGQFF
d_gene: NA
j_gene: TRBJ2-1
v_gene: TRBV27
abundance: NA

CDR3nt: TGCGCCAGCAGCTCGATATCGGAAGGGACAGGGGACCACAATGAGCAGTTCTTC
CDR3aa: CASSSISEGTGDHNEQFF
d_gene: TRBD1
j_gene: TRBJ2-1
v_gene: TRBV5-1
abundance: NA

CDR3nt: TGTGCCAGCAGCCTAACTACGCGCCACAGGTCCCCTAACTATGGCTACACCTTC
CDR3aa: CASSLTTRHRSPNYGYTF
d_gene: NA
j_gene: TRBJ1-2
v_gene: TRBV3-1/TRBV3-2
abundance: NA

CDR3nt: TGTGCCAGCTCCCTAACTTACTTATATGGCTACACCTTC
CDR3aa: CASSLTYLYGYTF
d_gene: NA
j_gene: TRBJ1-2
v_gene: TRBV28
abundance: few

CDR3nt: TGTGCCAGTAGTCACCTTAGCGGGAGAGGGGCCAATGAGCAGTTCTTC
CDR3aa: CASSHLSGRGANEQFF
d_gene: TRBD2
j_gene: TRBJ2-1
v_gene: TRBV19
abundance: NA

CDR3nt: TGTGCCAGCAGCCCAAATGGACAGGGTATGGAGACCCAGTACTTC
CDR3aa: CASSPNGQGMETQYF
d_gene: TRBD1
j_gene: TRBJ2-5
v_gene: TRBV7-3
abundance: NA

CDR3nt: TGCGCCAGCAGCCAAGAACGGGAGAGCTCCTACGAGCAGTACTTC
CDR3aa: CASSQERESSYEQYF
d_gene: NA
j_gene: TRBJ2-7
v_gene: TRBV4-1
abundance: NA

CDR3nt: TGTGCCACCAGTGATTCCAGGGGAGCTTTCTTT
CDR3aa: CATSDSRGAFF
d_gene: NA
j_gene: TRBJ1-1
v_gene: TRBV24-1
abundance: NA

CDR3nt: TGTGCCAGCACCCGAGACAGGATGAATTCACCCCTCCACTTT
CDR3aa: CASTRDRMNSPLHF
d_gene: NA
j_gene: TRBJ1-6
v_gene: TRBV7-9
abundance: NA

CDR3nt: TGTGCCAGCATGAGGGACAGTTACAATGAGCAGTTCTTC
CDR3aa: CASMRDSYNEQFF
d_gene: TRBD1
j_gene: TRBJ2-1
v_gene: TRBV2
abundance: NA

CDR3nt: TGCAGCGTTGAAAGGCCTGGGGCGGGACTAACCTACAATGAGCAGTTCTTC
CDR3aa: CSVERPGAGLTYNEQFF
d_gene: TRBD2
j_gene: TRBJ2-1
v_gene: TRBV29-1
abundance: NA

CDR3nt: TGTGCCAGCAGCTCAATCTCCAGGGGGCTTTATGGAAACACCATATATTTT
CDR3aa: CASSSISRGLYGNTIYF
d_gene: TRBD1
j_gene: TRBJ1-3
v_gene: TRBV3-1/TRBV3-2
abundance: NA

CDR3nt: TGTGCCAGCAGCCAAGACGCCTACAATGAGCAGTTCTTC
CDR3aa: CASSQDAYNEQFF
d_gene: NA
j_gene: TRBJ2-1
v_gene: TRBV14
abundance: NA

CDR3nt: TGTGCCAGCAGTCCATCCTACGAGCAGTACTTC
CDR3aa: CASSPSYEQYF
d_gene: NA
j_gene: TRBJ2-7
v_gene: TRBV2
abundance: NA

CDR3nt: TGTGCCAGCACCCCGCGGGCGGGGAACACTGAAGCTTTCTTT
CDR3aa: CASTPRAGNTEAFF
d_gene: NA
j_gene: TRBJ1-1
v_gene: TRBV3-1/TRBV3-2
abundance: NA

CDR3nt: TGTGCCAGCAGCCGATCAGGGTACAATGAGCAGTTCTTC
CDR3aa: CASSRSGYNEQFF
d_gene: NA
j_gene: TRBJ2-1
v_gene: TRBV7-9
abundance: NA

CDR3nt: TGTGCCTGGACCCTCCTACGGCAGGGCGGCATGAACACTGAAGCTTTCTTT
CDR3aa: CAWTLLRQGGMNTEAFF
d_gene: NA
j_gene: TRBJ1-1
v_gene: TRBV30
abundance: NA

CDR3nt: TGTGCCAGCAGCCTCACCAGGGCCCCTGAAGCTTTCTTT
CDR3aa: CASSLTRAPEAFF
d_gene: NA
j_gene: TRBJ1-1
v_gene: TRBV7-8
abundance: NA

CDR3nt: TGTGCCAGCAGCGCCGGGAGCGCCGCCGATGAAAAACTGTTTTTT
CDR3aa: CASSAGSAADEKLFF
d_gene: NA
j_gene: TRBJ1-4
v_gene: TRBV13
abundance: NA

CDR3nt: TGCAGCGTGAGGGTTGACTATGGCTACACCTTC
CDR3aa: CSVRVDYGYTF
d_gene: NA
j_gene: TRBJ1-2
v_gene: TRBV29-1
abundance: NA

CDR3nt: TGTGCCAGTAGTATAGGGTTCCCGAGGGGGTCCTACGAGCAGTACTTC
CDR3aa: CASSIGFPRGSYEQYF
d_gene: NA
j_gene: TRBJ2-7
v_gene: TRBV19
abundance: NA

CDR3nt: TGTGCCAGCAGCCAGGGACTAGCCGTGGATACGCAGTATTTT
CDR3aa: CASSQGLAVDTQYF
d_gene: TRBD2
j_gene: TRBJ2-3
v_gene: TRBV7-9
abundance: NA